This TCR beta chain emerged from a study of shared clonotypes between healthy human individuals. General observations from the study: The study generally estimated greater richness for naive than memory subsets.

Turning to this clone: Its antigen is currently unknown.

V was clipped by 2 bases and J by 6 bases; unmatched bases: 0. This CDR3 contains 13 residues. Germline V lookup: CDR1 LGHNT, CDR2 FRNRAP. Method: immunoSEQ multiplex PCR; TCRdb's copy keeps in-frame clones and lacks some. The sample gives about 680,000 clones, about three quarters of which show up once; under 2% is in the top ten. The chain joins TRBV12-5 to TRBJ2-2; TRBD1 aligns across 7 bases. This sequence originates from a woman aged 25 to 39 in good health. The sequenced sample consisted of memory CD4+ T cells sorted from blood. This sample's subset: CD45RA-negative fraction. The CDR3 nucleotides are TGTGCTAGTGGTTTGACAGGGGCCGGGGAGCTGTTTTTT. Protein sequence: CASGLTGAGELFF.